This TCR beta chain comes out of a study of shared clonotypes between healthy human individuals. For the study at large: Plates per donor: three CD4 naive, three CD4 memory, two CD8 naive, one CD8 memory.

The CDR3 is made up of 15 amino acids. The ends were cut back, 1 base at V and 4 bases at J, with 11 bases in the middle. Looked up from germline, CDR1 is LGHNA and CDR2 is YSLEER. Study results and limitations: Among the subsets, naive ones generally showed larger estimated richness than memory ones.

In the CD4+ fraction, cells were divided into CD45RA+ naive and CD45RA-negative memory subsets. As to this clone: Its antigen is not identified.

The authors loaded roughly 200 ng DNA, tens of thousands of T cell genomes, into sorted-subset replicate PCRs. TCRdb keeps only in-frame clones here, not all; method: immunoSEQ multiplex PCR. The sample includes 1.5 million to 1.9 million clones, 95% to 99% seen only once; the top ten take 0.45%. J is TRBJ1-3 and V is TRBV4-3; D ambiguous. Sequenced input: naive CD4+ T cells sorted from blood. As for subset: CD45RA+ positively selected. The clonotype originates from a man aged 25-40 years in good health. The CDR3 region has the DNA TGCGCCAGCAGCCAAGGGAGGGATACGGGAAACACCATATATTTT. Residues: CASSQGRDTGNTIYF.